The clone carrying this TCR beta chain was detected many times. The germline CDR1 and CDR2 sequences are SQVTM and ANQGSEA. This CDR3 has 13 residues. V lost 4 bases and J lost 7; bases outside the gene matches: 6. Unique molecular identifiers featured in how the TCRbeta library was prepared. MiXCR was run by TCRdb on the PCR reads, yielding one entry per CDR3 protein. This sample has more than 450,000 distinct CDR3 sequences, with 15% to 20% found just once. This entry belongs to a study of T-cell reconstitution after alpha-beta-depleted transplantation in children. This chain connects TRBV29-1 to TRBJ1-2, with 10 bases that match TRBD1. The clonotype originates from a human donor who donated a stem cell graft to a child with acute lymphoblastic leukemia. The input for sequencing was PBMCs from the stem cell graft donor, taken from the stem cell graft. For the CDR3, the DNA is TGCAGCGTTGGGACCGACAGGGGGCCTGGCTACACCTTC. This gives the protein CSVGTDRGPGYTF.